These 25 T cell receptor beta chains came from one sample sequenced in a study of T cells in Graves' hyperthyroidism and ophthalmopathy (dated by TCRdb to about 2019). To prepare the library, multiplex PCR was applied. The data were produced on an Illumina HiSeq 2000. TCR beta CDR3 regions were amplified from RNA transcripts. The first round of RT-PCR for the TCR CDR3 was performed with the HTBI primer set and the Qiagen OneStep RT-PCR kit. TCRdb trimmed public reads at Q25 via fastp, called clones via MiXCR and kept in-frame beta chains. Each CDR3 protein appears once, grouped with its most common genes and DNA. The sample table lists more than 500,000 distinct CDR3 sequences, around 15% of them with a count of one. 3% to 4% of the sample comes from the top ten. The specimen sequenced was blood. The source is a woman aged 30 to 39 with Graves' hyperthyroidism.

This clonotype was recorded only once. The germline gene is not matched at one end of the junction; a read error may be the cause. The chain employs TRBV9 and TRBJ2-4; D is possibly TRBD1 (6 bases). CDR3 length: 15 amino acids. Germline V lookup: CDR1 SGDLS, CDR2 YYNGEE. The CDR3 loop is CTSSASGVAKNIQYF. In DNA form, the CDR3 reads TGTACCAGCAGCGCCTCAGGGGTAGCCAAAAACATTCAGTACTTC.

In its sample, this clonotype was seen many times. The V and J genes are TRBV7-3 and TRBJ2-3; D gene uncertain. Germline V gene sequence: CDR1 SGHTA, CDR2 FQGTGA. This CDR3 is built from 13 residues. Trimming took 2 bases from V and 4 from J, leaving 7 bases between them. In DNA, the CDR3 is TGTGCCAGCAGCTTAGAATTATCAGATACGCAGTATTTT. Its translation is CASSLELSDTQYF.

The sample holds a few counts of this clonotype. The rearrangement joins TRBV6-1 to TRBJ1-1; the match to TRBD1 covers 9 bases. CDR3 length: 14 amino acids. V was clipped by 5 bases and J by 4 bases; unmatched bases: 5. The germline gives CDR1 MNHNS, CDR2 SASEGT. DNA for the CDR3: TGTGCCAGCAGTTGGACAGGGGCAGCCACTGAAGCTTTCTTT. As protein: CASSWTGAATEAFF.

The table lists this clonotype with many counts. The genes are TRBV29-1 and TRBJ2-7; no clear D gene. V shed 6 bases and J shed 7 bases, with 19 bases lying between them. The V gene's germline CDR1 is SQVTM and CDR2 ANQGSEA. There are 13 residues in the CDR3. CDR3 sequence (DNA): TGCAGCGTCCTCGGCCCAGTGTCGAGTGAGCAGTACTTC. Protein sequence: CSVLGPVSSEQYF.

The V and J genes are TRBV20-1 and TRBJ2-1; 7 bases fit TRBD1. The CDR3 runs to 14 residues. With 6 bases clipped from V and 4 bases from J, the junction kept 9 bases outside the gene matches. Germline V gives CDR1 DFQATT, CDR2 SNEGSKA (reference sequence). The CDR3 DNA reads TGCAGTGCGACCCGGGACAGACCTTACAATGAGCAGTTCTTC. Amino acids: CSATRDRPYNEQFF.

The rearrangement links TRBV5-1 to TRBJ2-2; D unclear. CDR1 is SGHRS, CDR2 YFSETQ, per germline. This CDR3 contains 21 residues. Deletions cut 2 bases from V and 0 bases from J, with 26 bases between. In DNA, the CDR3 is TGCGCCAGCAGCTTCTTCACCTTAACCGGACGGATTTCCGCGAACACCGGGGAGCTGTTTTTT. It yields the protein CASSFFTLTGRISANTGELFF.

Comment on this clonotype: The conserved phenylalanine or tryptophan is not found at the CDR3 terminus, so this likely reflects a read error. The CDR3 loop reads CASSPISNQPQHS. CDR3 DNA sequence: TGTGCCAGCAGTCCGATTAGCAATCAGCCCCAGCATTCT. The V gene is TRBV27, the J gene TRBJ1-5; D is undetermined. The CDR3 spans 13 residues. V was pared by 5 bases and J by 0 bases, with 5 bases between. The germline CDR1 and CDR2 sequences are MNHEY and SMNVEV (reference sequence).

This chain uses TRBV9 with TRBJ2-1; no reliable D call. The CDR3 covers 16 residues. Germline values: CDR1 SGDLS, CDR2 YYNGEE. Trimming pared 3 bases from V and 0 bases from J, leaving 13 bases between. The CDR3 region has the DNA TGTGCCAGCAGCGGAGCTGCCCCCGGCTCCTACAATGAGCAGTTCTTC. Translating it yields CASSGAAPGSYNEQFF.

This clonotype was seen a handful of times. CDR3 DNA sequence: TGCGCCAGCAGCCAAGTAATAGGGGAGACCCAGTACTTC. It encodes CASSQVIGETQYF. The rearrangement uses TRBV4-1 and TRBJ2-5; D uncertain. This CDR3 contains 13 residues. The V end was cut by 1 base, the J end by 5 bases, with 8 bases between. From germline, CDR1 is MGHRA and CDR2 YSYEKL.

In its sample, this clonotype was seen many times. The chain employs TRBV28 and TRBJ2-3; 7 bases map to TRBD1. The CDR3 totals 16 residues. With V trimmed by 6 bases and J by 1 base, 10 bases remained unmatched. Per the germline V gene, CDR1 is MDHEN and CDR2 is SYDVKM. The chain's CDR3 is CASSQRGRVRTDTQYF. CDR3 bases: TGTGCCAGCAGCCAAAGGGGGCGGGTCCGCACAGATACGCAGTATTTT.

This clonotype was counted a few times. Its ends do not fully match the called genes, so a read error is possible. This sequence joins TRBV20-1 and TRBJ2-1; 11 bases fit TRBD2. Germline CDR1 DFQATT, CDR2 SNEGSKA (reference sequence). The CDR3 runs to 16 residues. This CDR3 reads CNARLAGGPTYNEQFF. CDR3 coding DNA: TGCAATGCTAGGCTAGCGGGAGGCCCCACCTACAATGAGCAGTTCTTC.

This clonotype has a handful of counts. V and J are TRBV11-1 and TRBJ1-6; D ambiguous. With 2 bases removed from V and 10 bases from J, the gap between germline ends came to 12 bases. The CDR3 length is 14 residues. Germline V gives CDR1 SGHAT, CDR2 FQDESV (reference sequence). Here the CDR3 DNA reads TGTGCCAGCAGCTTACGGGGTAGAGGATCACCCCTCCACTTT. It codes for CASSLRGRGSPLHF.

This clonotype was observed many times. CDR3 DNA sequence: TGTGCCAGCAGCGTACATCCCCCCCCGGGTGTCCCCATTCCCTCCTACGAGCAGTACTTC. The encoded protein is CASSVHPPPGVPIPSYEQYF. This rearrangement joins TRBV12-3 or TRBV12-4 to TRBJ2-7; D not resolved. This CDR3 has 20 residues. V lost 6 bases and J lost 0, with 30 bases in between.

Of note for this clonotype: A single base separates this from a much larger clone, so it may be a read error. The chain uses TRBV10-3 and TRBJ2-7; D perhaps matches TRBD1 (5 bases). CDR3 length equals 14 residues. Germline V gene sequence: CDR1 ENHRY, CDR2 SYGVKD. Trimming stripped 3 bases from V and 2 bases from J, with 11 bases between. CDR3: CAISEGAATYEQYF. CDR3 nucleotide sequence: TGTGCCATCAGTGAAGGGGCGGCCACCTACGAGCAGTACTTC.

The chain uses TRBV28 and TRBJ2-6, with 11 bases lining up with TRBD1. The junction had 6 bases not matched to a gene; V was cut back by 8 bases and J by 0 bases. The CDR3 has 17 residues. Germline V lookup: CDR1 MDHEN, CDR2 SYDVKM. The CDR3 DNA reads TGTGCCAGCCGGCCGGGACAGGGGGTCTCTGGGGCCAACGTCCTGACTTTC. It translates to CASRPGQGVSGANVLTF.

This clonotype occurred a few times. The V and J genes are TRBV13 and TRBJ2-3; no clear D gene. Trimming cost V 3 bases and J 2 bases, with 9 bases left between them. Germline V gives CDR1 PRHDT, CDR2 FYEKMQ (reference sequence). CDR3 length: 14 amino acids. The DNA of the CDR3 is TGTGCCAGCAGCTTCAGGAGCCCCACAGATACGCAGTATTTT. Translating gives CASSFRSPTDTQYF.

This clonotype was recorded at least ten times. V usage is TRBV7-8 and J usage is TRBJ2-1; 12 bases align to TRBD1. CDR3 length: 18 amino acids. V gave up 8 bases and J gave up 5 bases; unmatched junction bases: 16. Germline CDR1 and CDR2: SGHVS and FQNEAQ. As DNA, the CDR3 is TGTGCCAGCGGCGACCCGGGACAGGGGGCTCTGGCGGACAATGAGCAGTTCTTC. Protein product: CASGDPGQGALADNEQFF.

The chain carries TRBV19 and TRBJ2-1, with a tentative D call TRBD2 (6 bases). The CDR3 is made up of 14 amino acids. Germline CDR1 is LNHDA and CDR2 is SQIVND (reference sequence). V lost 4 bases and J lost 4, with 11 bases in between. This chain's CDR3 is CASSKGGAYNEQFF. DNA of the CDR3: TGTGCCAGTAGTAAGGGAGGTGCATACAATGAGCAGTTCTTC. Complete variable domain (other parts from reference TRBV19 and TRBJ2-1): DGGITQSPKYLFRKEGQNVTLSCEQNLNHDAMYWYRQDPGQGLRLIYYSQIVNDFQKGDIAEGYSVSREKKESFPLTVTSAQKNPTAFYLCASSKGGAYNEQFFGPGTRLTVL.

This sequence joins TRBV5-1 and TRBJ2-7; 10 bases fit TRBD2. The CDR3 runs 16 residues. Germline CDR1 reads SGHRS; CDR2 reads YFSETQ. V trimming: 3 bases; J trimming: 7 bases; junction bases outside the gene matches: 13. The CDR3 spells CASSYPSGRAGNEQYF. CDR3 sequence (DNA): TGCGCCAGCAGCTACCCCAGCGGGAGGGCCGGGAATGAGCAGTACTTC.

The V call is TRBV29-1, the J call TRBJ2-7, with D perhaps matching TRBD2 (5 bases). Germline lookup yields CDR1 SQVTM and CDR2 ANQGSEA. The V gene lost 7 bases and the J gene lost 3 bases, with 13 bases spanning the gap. The CDR3 is 12 amino acids. The CDR3 region has the DNA TGCAGCGCCGGGGAAGCCAACTACGAGCAGTACTTC. Its translation is CSAGEANYEQYF.

This clonotype was recorded many times. V gene TRBV5-1 combines with J gene TRBJ1-5; the match to TRBD1 covers 7 bases. Looked up from germline, CDR1 is SGHRS and CDR2 is YFSETQ. CDR3 length equals 15 residues. V dropped 1 base and J dropped 1; count of bases not matched to a gene: 2. The CDR3 is CASSLTGVSNQPQHF. The DNA for the CDR3 is TGCGCCAGCAGCTTGACAGGGGTAAGCAATCAGCCCCAGCATTTT.

This clonotype was found many times. The chain joins TRBV27 to TRBJ2-1; D possibly corresponds to TRBD1 (6 bases). CDR3 size: 13 residues. The germline V gene encodes CDR1 MNHEY and CDR2 SMNVEV (reference sequence). V gave up 6 bases and J gave up 4 bases, with 10 bases separating them. The CDR3 DNA reads TGTGCCAGCAGGTCGCAGGGGTACAATGAGCAGTTCTTC. Amino acid sequence: CASRSQGYNEQFF.

V and J are TRBV7-9 and TRBJ1-2, with D perhaps TRBD1 (6 bases). Germline CDR1 reads SEHNR; CDR2 reads FQNEAQ (reference sequence). V was trimmed by 5 bases and J by 4 bases, leaving 14 bases between them. CDR3 size: 14 residues. The DNA of the CDR3 is TGTGCCAGCAGCCGACTAACAGGGAGCTATGGCTACACCTTC. Protein: CASSRLTGSYGYTF.

The V gene is TRBV12-3 or TRBV12-4, the J gene TRBJ2-1; 10 nucleotides line up with TRBD2. The V gene end was trimmed by 5 bases and the J gene end by 4 bases; junction bases not matched to a gene: 5. The CDR3 sequence is 15 residues long. The CDR3 spells CASSTLAGVYNEQFF. DNA of the CDR3: TGTGCCAGCAGTACCCTAGCGGGAGTTTACAATGAGCAGTTCTTC.

J is TRBJ1-3 and V is TRBV9, with 7 bases aligning to TRBD1. The length of the CDR3 is 13 residues. Germline CDR1 is SGDLS and CDR2 is YYNGEE. V gave up 3 bases and J gave up 4 bases; unmatched junction bases: 1. The CDR3 sequence: CASSGQGGNTIYF. The DNA of the CDR3 is TGTGCCAGCAGCGGACAGGGCGGAAACACCATATATTTT.